The 21 T cell receptor beta chains below all came from one sample that was sequenced in a study of Graves' ophthalmopathy and Graves' hyperthyroidism. TCR beta CDR3 regions were amplified from RNA transcripts. RT-PCR was first run with HTBI primers, then multiplex PCR in a second round. TCRdb independently ran MiXCR on the multiplex PCR reads; one entry per CDR3 protein. Counted here are 500,000 to 700,000 distinct CDR3 sequences, just under 40% occurring once; the ten biggest clones make up about 4%. Sequenced: peripheral blood or thyroid tissue (not recorded which). All receptors derive from an adult man with Graves' hyperthyroidism.

This clonotype was found many times. This chain joins TRBV29-1 and TRBJ2-7; 9 bases fit TRBD2. Germline assignment: CDR1 SQVTM and CDR2 ANQGSEA. V dropped 6 bases and J dropped 0; count of bases not matched to a gene: 15. The CDR3 runs 17 residues. The CDR3 sequence: CSVRGGPGLASSYEQYF. CDR3 nucleotides: TGCAGCGTCAGAGGGGGACCGGGACTAGCCTCCTCCTACGAGCAGTACTTC.

Worth noting for this clonotype: This may arise from a read error, as a much more abundant clone is one base away. The chain links TRBV7-2 to TRBJ1-1; 7 nucleotides agree with TRBD1. With 5 bases clipped from V and 4 bases from J, the junction kept 7 bases outside the gene matches. Germline V gene sequence: CDR1 SGHTA, CDR2 FQGNSA. The length of the CDR3 is 14 residues. CDR3 region: CASSRRGQATEAFF. The CDR3 coding sequence is TGTGCCAGCAGCAGAAGGGGGCAGGCCACTGAAGCTTTCTTT.

This clonotype was counted between two and nine times. V is TRBV25-1 and J is TRBJ2-7, with D uncertain. Germline assignment: CDR1 MGHDK and CDR2 SYGVNS. The V gene lost 3 bases and the J gene lost 5 bases, with 8 bases spanning the gap. This CDR3 comprises 12 residues. For the CDR3, the DNA is TGTGCCAGCAGTGACCCCCCGCACGAGCAGTACTTC. It encodes CASSDPPHEQYF.

This sequence joins TRBV7-9 and TRBJ1-5; D uncertain. Germline V gives CDR1 SEHNR, CDR2 FQNEAQ (reference sequence). The CDR3 consists of 12 residues. Trimming left V 3 bases short and J 6 bases short, with 6 bases between. Here the CDR3 DNA reads TGTGCCAGCAGCTTCGGGAGTCAGCCCCAGCATTTT. Its translation: CASSFGSQPQHF.

The chain uses TRBV19 and TRBJ1-1; a weak D match, TRBD1 (5 bases). The V gene's germline CDR1 is LNHDA and CDR2 SQIVND (reference sequence). The CDR3 is 13 amino acids. V shed 3 bases and J shed 4 bases, with 9 bases lying between them. This chain's CDR3 is CASSIRRGTEAFF. Here the CDR3 DNA reads TGTGCCAGTAGTATCAGAAGGGGCACTGAAGCTTTCTTT.

On this clonotype itself: A much larger clone differs from this one at a single base, so this may be a read error. V is TRBV3-1 and J is TRBJ1-3; D not resolved. The CDR3 runs 12 residues. Germline V lookup: CDR1 LGHDT, CDR2 YNNKEL (reference sequence). The CDR3 reads CVSSQSGNTIYF. CDR3 in DNA: TGTGTCAGCAGCCAATCGGGAAACACCATATATTTT.

This clonotype was detected ten times or more. This chain links TRBV5-1 with TRBJ1-1; D possibly corresponds to TRBD1 (6 bases). The ends were cut back, 1 base at V and 4 bases at J, with 14 bases in the middle. The CDR3 is 15 amino acids. Germline V lookup: CDR1 SGHRS, CDR2 YFSETQ. CDR3 residues: CASSLRIRGFTEAFF. In nucleotides, the CDR3 is TGCGCCAGCAGCTTGCGAATCAGGGGTTTCACTGAAGCTTTCTTT.

V and J are TRBV9 and TRBJ2-7, with a weak D call TRBD2 (11 bases). Germline values: CDR1 SGDLS, CDR2 YYNGEE. V gave up 4 bases and J gave up 4 bases, with 24 bases separating them. The CDR3 extends over 17 amino acids. The CDR3 DNA follows: TGTGCCAGCAGCCCTCGGACAGGGGGGACTAGCGGTTACGAGCAGTACTTC. The encoded protein is CASSPRTGGTSGYEQYF.

The CDR3 protein is CSVNGQNNEKLFF. Written as DNA, the CDR3 is TGCAGCGTTAACGGACAGAATAATGAAAAACTGTTTTTT. The V and J genes are TRBV29-1 and TRBJ1-4; D perhaps matches TRBD1 (6 bases). Per germline, CDR1 SQVTM and CDR2 ANQGSEA. V was shortened by 5 bases and J by 4 bases, with 11 bases between the two germline ends. The CDR3 totals 13 residues.

The CDR3 DNA reads TGCAGTGCTAGAATAGCGGGGGTGACCCAGTACTTC. Translation gives CSARIAGVTQYF. V is TRBV20-1 and J is TRBJ2-5; 9 positions match TRBD2. The CDR3 sequence is 12 residues long. Germline CDR1 and CDR2: DFQATT and SNEGSKA (reference sequence). V was pared by 2 bases and J by 7 bases, with 2 bases of the junction left unmatched.

This clonotype has a handful of counts. The chain has TRBV19 and TRBJ2-2; 8 bases align to TRBD1. This CDR3 region has 14 residues. CDR1 LNHDA and CDR2 SQIVND come from the germline V gene (reference sequence). V gave up 5 bases and J gave up 9 bases; unmatched junction bases: 8. The CDR3: CASSDTGGMRELFF. The CDR3, as DNA: TGTGCCAGTAGTGATACAGGGGGGATGAGGGAGCTGTTTTTT.

In this sample, this clonotype turned up a few times. The V call is TRBV12-3 or TRBV12-4, the J call TRBJ1-1; D may be TRBD1 (5 bases). The ends were cut back, 6 bases at V and 1 base at J, with 15 bases in the middle. The CDR3 is 15 residues long. CDR3 protein: CASSQRSDRNTEAFF. The CDR3 bases are TGTGCCAGCAGCCAAAGGTCCGACAGGAACACTGAAGCTTTCTTT.

In its sample, this clonotype was seen a few times. V is TRBV2 and J is TRBJ1-4; tentatively, D is TRBD1 (6 bases). This CDR3 is 13 amino acids long. The V gene lost 5 bases and the J gene lost 8 bases, with 12 bases spanning the gap. Germline V lookup: CDR1 SNHLY, CDR2 FYNNEI. The CDR3 loop is CASSWTESEKLFF. In nucleotides, the CDR3 is TGTGCCAGCAGTTGGACAGAATCCGAAAAACTGTTTTTT.

In this sample, this clonotype turned up many times. The genes are TRBV5-1 and TRBJ2-7, with TRBD2 matching 13 bases. Germline CDR1 and CDR2: SGHRS and YFSETQ. The CDR3 loop spans 15 amino acids. After removal of 3 bases from V and 1 base from J, the junction contained 1 base not matched to a gene. The CDR3 protein is CASSWGLAGSYEQYF. In nucleotides, the CDR3 is TGCGCCAGCAGCTGGGGACTAGCGGGGTCCTACGAGCAGTACTTC.

This rearrangement joins TRBV7-8 to TRBJ2-2; D is perhaps TRBD2 (6 bases). The germline CDR1 and CDR2 sequences are SGHVS and FQNEAQ. The CDR3 totals 13 residues. V was shortened by 3 bases and J by 10 bases, with 12 bases between the two germline ends. The CDR3 coding sequence is TGTGCCAGCAGCTTGTGGGGAGGTGCGGAGCTGTTTTTT. As protein: CASSLWGGAELFF.

The table lists this clonotype with a few counts. This chain links TRBV11-2 with TRBJ2-7; no firm D call. V lost 6 bases and J lost 7, with 19 bases in between. The length of the CDR3 is 14 residues. Germline V gene lookup returns CDR1 SGHAT and CDR2 FQNNGV. CDR3 nucleotides: TGTGCCAGCAGTTTCTCACCCCCGACGGGTGAGCAGTACTTC. It yields the protein CASSFSPPTGEQYF.

This clonotype was recorded once. V usage is TRBV5-1 and J usage is TRBJ2-5; D is uncertain. The germline CDR1 and CDR2 sequences are SGHRS and YFSETQ. The CDR3 covers 14 residues. V was shortened by 2 bases and J by 14 bases, with 22 bases between the two germline ends. The CDR3: CASSFGRLGSFPYF. For the CDR3, the DNA is TGCGCCAGCAGCTTCGGCAGGTTGGGGTCGTTCCCCTACTTC.

This clonotype was picked up many times. This chain links TRBV20-1 with TRBJ1-5; maybe TRBD1 (6 bases). Trimming shortened V by 4 bases and J by 3 bases, and 16 bases separated the two germline ends. The CDR3 spans 15 residues. Germline CDR1 and CDR2: DFQATT and SNEGSKA (reference sequence). The CDR3 bases are TGCAGTGCTAATGTCATATCAGGGGTCAATCAGCCCCAGCATTTT. Its protein is CSANVISGVNQPQHF.

This clonotype showed up many times. V usage is TRBV7-9 and J usage is TRBJ2-6; D is uncertain. Trimming cost V 2 bases and J 0 bases, with 11 bases left between them. Germline assignment: CDR1 SEHNR and CDR2 FQNEAQ (reference sequence). This CDR3 has 17 amino acids. CDR3: CASSLPQWDSGANVLTF. CDR3 coding DNA: TGTGCCAGCAGCTTACCCCAGTGGGACTCTGGGGCCAACGTCCTGACTTTC. The full variable domain, its missing parts supplied by reference TRBV7-9 and TRBJ2-6, is DTGVSQNPRHKITKRGQNVTFRCDPISEHNRLYWYRQTLGQGPEFLTYFQNEAQLEKSRLLSDRFSAERPKGSFSTLEIQRTEQGDSAMYLCASSLPQWDSGANVLTFGAGSRLTVL.

The J gene is TRBJ1-2, the V gene TRBV9; 8 nucleotides match TRBD1. CDR1 is SGDLS and CDR2 is YYNGEE in the germline V gene. The V gene end was trimmed by 1 base and the J gene end by 5 bases; junction bases not matched to a gene: 4. CDR3 length: 14 residues. This CDR3 is CASSVMGTGYGYTF. The CDR3, as DNA: TGTGCCAGCAGCGTAATGGGGACAGGTTATGGCTACACCTTC.

This clonotype was seen at least ten times. CDR3 in DNA: TGTGCCAGCTTGGCGGGGGGGTTCCAAGAGACCCAGTACTTC. It codes for CASLAGGFQETQYF. The chain employs TRBV2 and TRBJ2-5; 9 bases are a match to TRBD2. This CDR3 is 14 amino acids long. Germline trimming cut 8 bases from V and 1 base from J; bases unmatched to any gene: 5. Germline lookup yields CDR1 SNHLY and CDR2 FYNNEI.